This T cell receptor beta chain comes out of a study of Graves' ophthalmopathy and Graves' hyperthyroidism. Beta-chain TCR CDR3 regions were amplified from RNA transcripts. The first round was an RT-PCR with HTBI primers, and the second round was a multiplex PCR. Each CDR3 protein is one row after TCRdb ran MiXCR on the multiplex PCR reads. This table has roughly 700,000 distinct CDR3 sequences, roughly 40% appearing once. In germline, CDR1 is SGHTA, CDR2 FQGNSA. V was shortened by 6 bases and J by 6 bases, with 5 bases between the two germline ends. This CDR3 has 10 amino acids. This clonotype was observed many times.

This receptor was obtained from an adult man with Graves' ophthalmopathy. Sequencing input: peripheral blood. The chain carries TRBV7-2 and TRBJ1-2; the D is unclear. CDR3 nucleotide sequence: TGTGCCAGCAGGCGGGATGGCTACACCTTC. It translates to CASRRDGYTF.